The 24 T cell receptor beta chains listed next were all sequenced from one sample in a study of OX40 agonist ivuxolimab in advanced cancers. TCRdb's copy holds only in-frame clones and misses some; the assay was immunoSEQ multiplex PCR. Of more than 20,000 clones detected, more than 65% appear once; the ten largest clones hold 8% to 10%. Here the sequenced sample was CD4+ or CD8+ T cells sorted from blood, taken in a trial of the OX40 agonist ivuxolimab. The origin of the receptors is an adult with an advanced solid tumor such as melanoma, head and neck, liver or kidney cancer.

The chain has TRBV11-2 and TRBJ2-7; 10 bases map to TRBD2. Germline loops: CDR1 SGHAT, CDR2 FQNNGV. V lost 5 bases, J lost 7 bases, and 11 bases stayed unmatched. This CDR3 spans 15 amino acids. The CDR3 reads CASSPRLAGPVEQYF. CDR3 sequence (DNA): TGTGCCAGCAGCCCCCGACTAGCGGGCCCGGTGGAGCAGTACTTC.

This clone was seen a single time. The rearrangement joins TRBV19 to TRBJ2-3, with TRBD2 matching over 7 bases. This CDR3 is built from 13 residues. The germline gives CDR1 LNHDA, CDR2 SQIVND (reference sequence). V lost 11 bases to trimming and J lost 4 bases; unmatched junction nucleotides: 9. CDR3 residues: CASARGVADTQYF. The CDR3 coding sequence is TGTGCCTCAGCTCGGGGGGTCGCAGATACGCAGTATTTT.

In DNA, the CDR3 is TGTGCCAGCAGTGGGGACGGGCTTTATGGCTACACCTTC. Its protein is CASSGDGLYGYTF. The chain employs TRBV6-4 and TRBJ1-2; perhaps TRBD1 as D (5 bases). Germline CDR1 MRHNA, CDR2 SNTAGT. The V end was cut by 4 bases, the J end by 5 bases, with 11 bases between. The CDR3 runs to 13 residues.

This clone was counted a single time. This chain uses TRBV5-4 with TRBJ2-5; maybe TRBD1 (7 bases). This CDR3 comprises 14 residues. The ends were cut back, 2 bases at V and 4 bases at J, with 12 bases in the middle. Germline CDR1 is SGHNT and CDR2 is YYREEE (reference sequence). CDR3 residues: CASSFQQGGETQYF. The CDR3, as DNA: TGTGCCAGCAGCTTTCAGCAGGGGGGAGAGACCCAGTACTTC.

This chain connects TRBV6-6 to TRBJ1-1; TRBD1 aligns across 9 bases. Germline trimming cut 0 bases from V and 9 bases from J; bases unmatched to any gene: 8. CDR3 size: 15 residues. Germline CDR1 and CDR2: MNHNY and SVGAGI (reference sequence). CDR3 DNA: TGTGCCAGCAGTTACTCCCCTACACAGGGGGCCAAAGCTTTCTTT. Translating it yields CASSYSPTQGAKAFF.

The chain is built from TRBV4-2 and TRBJ2-3; 13 bases match TRBD2. This CDR3 contains 18 residues. Trimming took 2 bases from V and 0 from J; bases not matched to a gene: 5. Per germline, CDR1 LGHNA and CDR2 YNFKEQ. In DNA form, the CDR3 reads TGTGCCAGCAGCCAAACCGGGACTAGCGGGGTAAGCACAGATACGCAGTATTTT. Translation: CASSQTGTSGVSTDTQYF.

The J gene is TRBJ2-5, the V gene TRBV4-3; perhaps TRBD1 as D (6 bases). Deletions cut 0 bases from V and 6 bases from J, with 11 bases between. Germline CDR1 is LGHNA and CDR2 is YSLEER. The CDR3 runs 14 residues. CDR3 sequence (DNA): TGCGCCAGCAGCCAAGATCAGGGGACCAAGACCCAGTACTTC. Protein sequence: CASSQDQGTKTQYF.

In this sample, this clone turned up a few times. The rearrangement uses TRBV6-1 and TRBJ1-3; D uncertain. The CDR3 is 13 amino acids. Deletions cut 4 bases from V and 2 bases from J, with 6 bases between. Germline assignment: CDR1 MNHNS and CDR2 SASEGT. CDR3 nucleotides: TGTGCCAGCAGTGGGACGCCTGGAAACACCATATATTTT. Its protein is CASSGTPGNTIYF.

V usage is TRBV2 and J usage is TRBJ2-5; TRBD1 matches at 7 bases. Germline-derived CDR1 and CDR2 are SNHLY and FYNNEI. With 8 bases clipped from V and 3 bases from J, the junction kept 6 bases outside the gene matches. This CDR3 contains 13 residues. CDR3 residues: CASFIDREETQYF. The CDR3 coding sequence is TGTGCCAGCTTCATTGACAGGGAAGAGACCCAGTACTTC.

This chain links TRBV10-3 with TRBJ1-1; TRBD1 agrees at 9 bases. This CDR3 region has 13 residues. Germline lookup yields CDR1 ENHRY and CDR2 SYGVKD. With 6 bases clipped from V and 6 bases from J, the junction kept 5 bases outside the gene matches. The CDR3 nucleotides are TGTGCCATCAGGGGGGACAGGGACCCTGAAGCTTTCTTT. Protein: CAIRGDRDPEAFF.

Remarks on this clone: This same CDR3 is encoded by further DNA sequences in the sample. This chain uses TRBV5-1 with TRBJ2-3; 7 bases line up with TRBD1. Trimming cost V 0 bases and J 6 bases; bases outside gene matches: 4. The CDR3 contains 14 residues. Per the germline V gene, CDR1 is SGHRS and CDR2 is YFSETQ. The CDR3 loop reads CASSLGQGSDTQYF. The CDR3 DNA is TGCGCCAGCAGCTTGGGACAGGGCTCGGATACGCAGTATTTT.

J is TRBJ2-3 and V is TRBV5-1, with 8 bases lining up with TRBD2. The CDR3 contains 14 residues. With 3 bases clipped from V and 6 bases from J, the junction kept 6 bases outside the gene matches. Germline V gives CDR1 SGHRS, CDR2 YFSETQ. CDR3 region: CASSWGLVTDTQYF. CDR3 in DNA: TGCGCCAGCAGCTGGGGACTAGTCACGGATACGCAGTATTTT.

CDR3 DNA: TGTGCCAGTAGTATAAGGGGGGTGAACACTGAAGCTTTCTTT. This codes for CASSIRGVNTEAFF. The chain has TRBV19 and TRBJ1-1; tentative D call: TRBD1 (6 bases). CDR3 size: 14 residues. V lost 2 bases, J lost 0 bases, and 7 bases lay in between. Germline V gives CDR1 LNHDA, CDR2 SQIVND (reference sequence).

The rearrangement links TRBV7-6 to TRBJ2-5, with TRBD2 matching over 9 bases. The ends lost 4 bases at V and 3 bases at J; junction bases unmatched: 9. The CDR3 is 16 amino acids. Germline CDR1 is SGHVS and CDR2 is FNYEAQ. The CDR3 sequence is CASSYPPSGGKETQYF. The CDR3 DNA reads as TGTGCCAGCAGCTACCCCCCCAGCGGGGGGAAAGAGACCCAGTACTTC.

This clone appeared once. The chain has TRBV18 and TRBJ1-1; D unclear. The CDR3 loop spans 14 amino acids. V lost 3 bases to trimming and J lost 4 bases, with 12 bases between them. CDR1 is KGHSH, CDR2 LQKENI, per germline. The DNA for the CDR3 is TGTGCCAGCTCACCGGGGAGGGAGAGCACTGAAGCTTTCTTT. Protein sequence: CASSPGRESTEAFF.

The J gene is TRBJ1-4, the V gene TRBV19; D not certain. Trimming took off 3 bases at V and 5 bases at J, with 10 bases between the two ends. The CDR3 length is 14 residues. In germline, CDR1 is LNHDA, CDR2 SQIVND (reference sequence). The DNA for the CDR3 is TGTGCCAGTAGTATCGAACCGGTGAATGAAAAACTGTTTTTT. Protein product: CASSIEPVNEKLFF.

The genes are TRBV5-1 and TRBJ2-2; 8 bases match TRBD1. CDR3 length equals 17 residues. J was trimmed by 4 bases and V by 3 bases; bases with no gene match: 11. Germline-derived CDR1 and CDR2 are SGHRS and YFSETQ. The CDR3 loop reads CASSSVPVDRVTGELFF. The DNA of the CDR3 is TGCGCCAGCAGCTCAGTTCCCGTGGACAGGGTCACCGGGGAGCTGTTTTTT.

V usage is TRBV7-6 and J usage is TRBJ2-7; D not resolved. The CDR3 contains 14 residues. CDR1 is SGHVS and CDR2 is FNYEAQ in the germline V gene. The germline V and J ends were trimmed by 1 base and 4 bases, with 11 bases remaining between them. CDR3 in amino acids: CASSLEFLGYEQYF. The DNA for the CDR3 is TGTGCCAGCAGCTTAGAGTTCTTGGGGTACGAGCAGTACTTC.

This clone was counted a few times. The rearrangement uses TRBV29-1 and TRBJ1-2, with D tentatively TRBD1 (6 bases). The CDR3 loop spans 11 amino acids. The germline V gene has CDR1 SQVTM and CDR2 ANQGSEA. V lost 7 bases to trimming and J lost 7 bases, with 13 bases between them. The CDR3 region has the DNA TGCAGCGCTATCCTACAGGGTGGCTACACCTTC. Its protein product is CSAILQGGYTF.

The chain links TRBV7-2 to TRBJ2-2, with D possibly matching TRBD2 (6 bases). The CDR3 is 15 residues long. Germline CDR1 and CDR2: SGHTA and FQGNSA. V was shortened by 3 bases and J by 3 bases, with 11 bases between the two germline ends. This CDR3 reads CASSFAGSDTGELFF. Written as DNA, the CDR3 is TGTGCCAGCAGCTTCGCGGGGTCCGACACCGGGGAGCTGTTTTTT. Drawing the rest from reference TRBV7-2 and TRBJ2-2, the complete variable domain is GAGVSQSPSNKVTEKGKDVELRCDPISGHTALYWYRQSLGQGLEFLIYFQGNSAPDKSGLPSDRFSAERTGGSVSTLTIQRTQQEDSAVYLCASSFAGSDTGELFFGEGSRLTVL.

This clone was found once. This chain uses TRBV2 with TRBJ2-7, with D perhaps matching TRBD1 (6 bases). Germline V lookup: CDR1 SNHLY, CDR2 FYNNEI. V lost 6 bases and J 6 bases, leaving 18 bases between the germline ends. CDR3 length equals 14 residues. In DNA, the CDR3 is TGTGCCAGCAGAACCGGGACATCCTCGGGCGAGCAGTACTTC. Translating gives CASRTGTSSGEQYF.

This sequence joins TRBV7-3 and TRBJ1-1; perhaps TRBD1 as D (6 bases). The V gene lost 4 bases and the J gene lost 5 bases, with 14 bases spanning the gap. The CDR3 loop spans 14 amino acids. The germline gives CDR1 SGHTA, CDR2 FQGTGA. CDR3 coding DNA: TGTGCCAGCAGCTCCCAGGGGTTTTGGACTGAAGCTTTCTTT. It yields the protein CASSSQGFWTEAFF. The variable domain in full, completed from reference TRBV7-3 and TRBJ1-1, reads GAGVSQTPSNKVTEKGKYVELRCDPISGHTALYWYRQSLGQGPEFLIYFQGTGAADDSGLPNDRFFAVRPEGSVSTLKIQRTERGDSAVYLCASSSQGFWTEAFFGQGTRLTVV.

The rearrangement joins TRBV7-2 to TRBJ2-7; D could derive from TRBD1 or TRBD2 (6 bases each). This CDR3 spans 14 amino acids. The germline V gene encodes CDR1 SGHTA and CDR2 FQGNSA. V lost 6 bases, J lost 2 bases, and 14 bases lay in between. CDR3 in amino acids: CASSPHGGPYEQYF. DNA of the CDR3: TGTGCCAGCAGTCCTCACGGGGGCCCCTACGAGCAGTACTTC. Full variable domain (outside the CDR3, taken from reference TRBV7-2 and TRBJ2-7): GAGVSQSPSNKVTEKGKDVELRCDPISGHTALYWYRQSLGQGLEFLIYFQGNSAPDKSGLPSDRFSAERTGGSVSTLTIQRTQQEDSAVYLCASSPHGGPYEQYFGPGTRLTVT.

The CDR3 loop is CASSFPKGAIYEQYF. The CDR3 nucleotides are TGTGCCAGCAGCTTCCCAAAGGGGGCTATTTACGAGCAGTACTTC. The chain joins TRBV5-6 to TRBJ2-7; TRBD1 agrees at 7 bases. The CDR3 is 15 residues long. The germline V gene has CDR1 SGHDT and CDR2 YYEEEE. V was pared by 2 bases and J by 4 bases, with 9 bases of the junction left unmatched.